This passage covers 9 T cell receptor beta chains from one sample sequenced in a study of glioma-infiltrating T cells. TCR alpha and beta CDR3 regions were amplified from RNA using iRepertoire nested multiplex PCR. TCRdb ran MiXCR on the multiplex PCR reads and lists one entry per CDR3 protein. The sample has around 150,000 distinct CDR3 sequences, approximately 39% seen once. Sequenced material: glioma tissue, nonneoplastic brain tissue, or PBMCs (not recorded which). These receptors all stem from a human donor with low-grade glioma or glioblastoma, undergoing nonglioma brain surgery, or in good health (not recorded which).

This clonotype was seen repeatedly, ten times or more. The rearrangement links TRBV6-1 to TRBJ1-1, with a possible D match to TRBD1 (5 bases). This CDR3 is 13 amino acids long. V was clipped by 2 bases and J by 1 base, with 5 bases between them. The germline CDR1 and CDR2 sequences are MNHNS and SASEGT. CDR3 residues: CASSEQGNTEAFF. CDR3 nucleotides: TGTGCCAGCAGTGAACAGGGGAACACTGAAGCTTTCTTT.

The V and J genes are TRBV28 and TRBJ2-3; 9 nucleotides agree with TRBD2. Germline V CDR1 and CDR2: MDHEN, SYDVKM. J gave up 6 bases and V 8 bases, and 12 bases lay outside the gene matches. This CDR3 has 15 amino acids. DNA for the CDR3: TGTGCCAGCGGCTCCGACCGGACTAGCGACGATACGCAGTATTTT. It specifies CASGSDRTSDDTQYF.

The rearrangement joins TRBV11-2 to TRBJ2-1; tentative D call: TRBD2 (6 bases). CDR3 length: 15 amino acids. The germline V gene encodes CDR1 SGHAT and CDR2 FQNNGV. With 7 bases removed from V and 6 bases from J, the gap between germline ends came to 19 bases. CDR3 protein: CASTQELATFNEQFF. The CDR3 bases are TGTGCCAGCACCCAAGAACTAGCAACCTTCAATGAGCAGTTCTTC.

The CDR3 DNA reads TGTGCCAGCTCACCTCAGCCGGGACAGGGCTACGAGCAGTACTTC. As protein: CASSPQPGQGYEQYF. The chain joins TRBV18 to TRBJ2-7, with 9 bases lining up with TRBD1. Germline assignment: CDR1 KGHSH and CDR2 LQKENI. After removal of 3 bases from V and 3 bases from J, the junction contained 6 bases not matched to a gene. The CDR3 is made up of 15 amino acids.

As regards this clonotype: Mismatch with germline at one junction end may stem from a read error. The CDR3 coding sequence is TGTTCCAGCAGTCTCGCAGGGGTGTGGCAGCCCCAGCATTTT. Its translation is CSSSLAGVWQPQHF. The rearrangement links TRBV6-1 to TRBJ1-5; TRBD1 is a possible D gene (6 bases). CDR1 is MNHNS, CDR2 SASEGT, per germline. The CDR3 is 14 residues long.

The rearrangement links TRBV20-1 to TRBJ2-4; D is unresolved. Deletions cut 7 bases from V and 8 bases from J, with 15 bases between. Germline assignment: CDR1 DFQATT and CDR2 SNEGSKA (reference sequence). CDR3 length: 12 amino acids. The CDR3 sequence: CSGQDGWDIQYF. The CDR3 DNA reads TGCAGTGGCCAAGATGGGTGGGACATTCAGTACTTC.

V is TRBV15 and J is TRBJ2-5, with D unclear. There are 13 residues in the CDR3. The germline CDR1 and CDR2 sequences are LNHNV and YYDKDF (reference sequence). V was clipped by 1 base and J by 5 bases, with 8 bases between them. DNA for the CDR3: TGTGCCACCAGCAGAGCGCCTGGGGAGACCCAGTACTTC. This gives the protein CATSRAPGETQYF.

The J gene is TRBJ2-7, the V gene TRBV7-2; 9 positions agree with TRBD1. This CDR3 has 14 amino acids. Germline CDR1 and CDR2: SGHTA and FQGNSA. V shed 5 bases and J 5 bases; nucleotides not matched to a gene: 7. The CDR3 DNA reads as TGTGCCAGCAGCCGGGACAGGGTAGATCACGAGCAGTACTTC. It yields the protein CASSRDRVDHEQYF.

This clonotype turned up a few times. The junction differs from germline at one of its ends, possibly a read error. For the CDR3, the DNA is TGCAGGGGGGCCCCTCCTAATGAGCAGTTCTTC. It translates to CRGAPPNEQFF. This chain uses TRBV7-4 with TRBJ2-1, with a tentative D call TRBD1 (7 bases). The CDR3 covers 11 residues. CDR1 is SGHVT, CDR2 SQSDAQ, per germline.